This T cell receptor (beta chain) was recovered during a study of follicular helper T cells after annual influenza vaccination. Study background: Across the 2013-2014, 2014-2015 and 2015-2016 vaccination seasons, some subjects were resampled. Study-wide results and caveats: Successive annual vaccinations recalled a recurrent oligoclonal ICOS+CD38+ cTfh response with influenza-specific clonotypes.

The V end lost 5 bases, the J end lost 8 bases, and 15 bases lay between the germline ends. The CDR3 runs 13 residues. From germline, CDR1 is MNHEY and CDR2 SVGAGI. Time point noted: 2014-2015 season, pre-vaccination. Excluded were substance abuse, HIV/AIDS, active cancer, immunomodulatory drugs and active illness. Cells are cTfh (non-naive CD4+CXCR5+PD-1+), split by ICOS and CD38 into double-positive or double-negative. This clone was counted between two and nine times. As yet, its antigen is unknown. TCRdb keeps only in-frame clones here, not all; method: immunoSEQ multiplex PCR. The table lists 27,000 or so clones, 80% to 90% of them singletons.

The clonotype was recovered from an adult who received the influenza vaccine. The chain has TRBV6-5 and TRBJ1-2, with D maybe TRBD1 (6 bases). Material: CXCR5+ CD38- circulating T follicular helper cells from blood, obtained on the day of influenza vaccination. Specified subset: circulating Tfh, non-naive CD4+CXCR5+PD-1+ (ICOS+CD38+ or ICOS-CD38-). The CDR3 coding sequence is TGTGCCAGCAGTGAAGGGCAGGGGTTCGGCTACACCTTC. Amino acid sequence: CASSEGQGFGYTF.